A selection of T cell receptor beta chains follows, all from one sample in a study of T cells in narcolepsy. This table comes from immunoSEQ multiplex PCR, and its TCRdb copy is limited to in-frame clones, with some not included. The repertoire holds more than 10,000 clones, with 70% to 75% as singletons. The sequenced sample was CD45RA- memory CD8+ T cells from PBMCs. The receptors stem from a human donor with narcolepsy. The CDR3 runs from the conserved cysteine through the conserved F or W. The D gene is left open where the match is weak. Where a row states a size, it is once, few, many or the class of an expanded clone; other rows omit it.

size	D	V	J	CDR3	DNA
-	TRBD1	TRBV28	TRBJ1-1	CASRGRGLGTEAFF	TGTGCCAGCCGCGGCAGGGGGCTTGGCACTGAAGCTTTCTTT
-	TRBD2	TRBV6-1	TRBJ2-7	CASSRLAESYEQYF	TGTGCCAGCAGCAGACTAGCGGAATCATACGAGCAGTACTTC
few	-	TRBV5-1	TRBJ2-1	CASSLGGGAENEQFF	TGCGCCAGCAGCTTGGGAGGGGGGGCCGAAAATGAGCAGTTCTTC
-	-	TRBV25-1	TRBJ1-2	CASSMGTNYGYTF	TGTGCCAGCAGTATGGGTACTAACTATGGCTACACCTTC
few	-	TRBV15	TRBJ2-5	CATSPLQEIQETQYF	TGTGCCACCAGTCCATTACAGGAGATCCAAGAGACCCAGTACTTC
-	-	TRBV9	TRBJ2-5	CASSVVGGVQETQYF	TGTGCCAGCAGCGTAGTTGGCGGGGTACAAGAGACCCAGTACTTC
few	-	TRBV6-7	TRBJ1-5	CASSSRVGNQPQHF	TGTGCCAGCAGTTCCCGGGTCGGGAATCAGCCCCAGCATTTT
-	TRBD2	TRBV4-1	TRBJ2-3	CASSHPRGGGPNTQYF	TGCGCCAGCAGCCACCCGCGCGGGGGTGGGCCCAATACGCAGTATTTT
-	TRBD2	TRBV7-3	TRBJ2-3	CASSLTGTSGSTDTQYF	TGTGCCAGCAGCTTAACTGGTACTAGCGGGAGCACAGATACGCAGTATTTT
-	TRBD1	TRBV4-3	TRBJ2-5	CASSQDRTGWSETQYF	TGCGCCAGCAGCCAAGATCGGACAGGGTGGTCTGAGACCCAGTACTTC
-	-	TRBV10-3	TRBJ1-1	CAISEIYLGGTTEAFF	TGTGCCATCAGCGAAATATACCTCGGTGGGACGACTGAAGCTTTCTTT
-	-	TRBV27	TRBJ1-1	CASSLNRVGAEAFF	TGTGCCAGCAGTTTAAACAGGGTGGGGGCTGAAGCTTTCTTT
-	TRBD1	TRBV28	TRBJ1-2	CASSARDRHHYGYTF	TGTGCCAGCAGTGCCCGGGACAGGCACCACTATGGCTACACCTTC
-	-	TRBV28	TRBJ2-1	CASSPLVAFNYNEQFF	TGTGCCAGCAGCCCGCTAGTCGCCTTTAACTACAATGAGCAGTTCTTC
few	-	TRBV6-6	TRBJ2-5	CASSYEERETQYF	TGTGCCAGCAGTTACGAGGAGCGGGAGACCCAGTACTTC
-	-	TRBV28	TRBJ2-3	CASRAPRGDTQYF	TGTGCCAGCAGAGCGCCCCGGGGAGATACGCAGTATTTT
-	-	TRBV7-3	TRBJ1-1	CASSFGRGTEAFF	TGTGCCAGCAGCTTCGGGAGGGGCACTGAAGCTTTCTTT
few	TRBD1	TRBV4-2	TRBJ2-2	CASSDIIDRGNTGELFF	TGTGCCAGCAGCGACATCATTGACAGGGGGAACACCGGGGAGCTGTTTTTT
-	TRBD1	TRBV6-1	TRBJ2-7	CASSEGQGSSYEQYF	TGTGCCAGCAGTGAAGGACAGGGAAGCTCCTACGAGCAGTACTTC
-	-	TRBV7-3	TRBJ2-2	CASSLLGTTQNTGELFF	TGTGCCAGCAGCTTACTCGGGACCACCCAAAACACCGGGGAGCTGTTTTTT
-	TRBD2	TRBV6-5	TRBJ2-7	CASSVEPSGSYEQYF	TGTGCCAGCAGTGTTGAGCCTAGCGGATCCTACGAGCAGTACTTC
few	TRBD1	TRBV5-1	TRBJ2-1	CASSTSGGRNEQFF	TGCGCCAGCAGTACGTCAGGGGGCCGGAATGAGCAGTTCTTC
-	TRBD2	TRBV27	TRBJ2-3	CASSLSGLAGGDTQYF	TGTGCCAGCAGTTTATCGGGACTAGCGGGAGGAGATACGCAGTATTTT
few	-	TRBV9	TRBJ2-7	CASSGLNRPYEQYF	TGTGCCAGCAGCGGATTAAACAGACCTTACGAGCAGTACTTC
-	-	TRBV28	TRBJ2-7	CASSLSVLWRDPAAEQYF	TGTGCCAGCAGTTTATCTGTATTGTGGCGGGACCCCGCGGCCGAGCAGTACTTC
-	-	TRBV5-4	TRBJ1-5	CASSQDRGAGQPQHF	TGCGCCAGCAGCCAAGATCGGGGGGCGGGCCAGCCCCAGCATTTT
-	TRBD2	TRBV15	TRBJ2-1	CATSREGLAGGYNEQFF	TGTGCCACCAGCAGAGAGGGACTAGCGGGAGGGTACAATGAGCAGTTCTTC
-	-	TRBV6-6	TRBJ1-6	CASSYSGGEPLHF	TGTGCCAGCAGTTACTCGGGGGGGGAACCCCTCCACTTT
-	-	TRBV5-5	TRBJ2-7	CASSLQYEQYF	TGTGCCAGCAGCCTACAGTACGAGCAGTACTTC
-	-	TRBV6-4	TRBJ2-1	CASSEGGHSYNEQFF	TGTGCCAGCAGTGAAGGCGGACACTCCTACAATGAGCAGTTCTTC
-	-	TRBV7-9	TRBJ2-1	CASSSTQGEDEQFF	TGTGCCAGCAGCTCGACTCAGGGCGAGGATGAGCAGTTCTTC
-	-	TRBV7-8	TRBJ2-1	CAIQRLGGPEQFF	TGTGCCATCCAAAGATTGGGCGGCCCGGAGCAGTTCTTC
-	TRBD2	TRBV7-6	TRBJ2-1	CASSLLAGGNEQFF	TGTGCCAGCAGCTTATTAGCGGGAGGGAATGAGCAGTTCTTC
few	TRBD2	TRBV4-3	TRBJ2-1	CASSLWTSKGEQFF	TGCGCCAGCAGCCTTTGGACTAGCAAGGGTGAGCAGTTCTTC
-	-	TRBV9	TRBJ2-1	CASSPLGGVGNEQFF	TGTGCCAGCAGCCCACTGGGGGGCGTCGGAAATGAGCAGTTCTTC
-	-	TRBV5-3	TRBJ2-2	CASSEGLNTGELFF	TGTGCCAGCAGCGAAGGGTTGAACACCGGGGAGCTGTTTTTT
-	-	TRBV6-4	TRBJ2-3	CASSEGGTDTQYF	TGTGCCAGCAGTGAGGGTGGCACAGATACGCAGTATTTT
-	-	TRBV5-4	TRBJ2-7	CASSSPPGDFSYEQYF	TGTGCCAGCAGCTCTCCTCCGGGGGACTTCTCCTACGAGCAGTACTTC
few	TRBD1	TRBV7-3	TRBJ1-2	CASSSTGGGGYTF	TGTGCCAGCAGCTCGACAGGGGGTGGTGGCTACACCTTC